This paragraph covers one T cell receptor (beta chain) sequence. This clone was recorded at least ten times. The antigen it recognizes is unknown. Base quality data are lacking; no much larger clone is found one base away. Receptor libraries were prepared by PCR. Sequencing was performed on an Illumina HiSeq 4000. High-throughput sequencing was used to profile the TCR beta-chain CDR3 region of every patient. The published analysis was carried out like this. Drawing on CDR3 differences between clinicopathological groups, the researchers built a classifier meant to tell apart patients with distant-metastatic papillary thyroid cancer. The Shannon index was used to measure repertoire diversity, and the Morisita-Horn index was used to measure how similar tumor and blood repertoires were. TCRdb itself trimmed the public reads at Q25 with fastp, ran MiXCR and retained productive beta chains. The V and J calls here are based on TCRdb, not the publication. The sample yields over 12,000 clones; around a quarter were counted once. The ten largest account for 6% to 8.5% of the sample.

The data derive from a study of metastatic and nonmetastatic thyroid tumors (TCRdb year 2020). For the wider study: The researchers compared repertoires between peripheral blood samples and tumor or nodule tissue samples from patients with malignant or benign thyroid disease.

Before undergoing thyroid surgery, none of the patients had been given any kind of treatment. The study retrospectively analysed patient clinical samples collected from about 2012 to 2018 using T-cell receptor beta sequencing. Between the V and J ends, shortened by 0 bases and 5 bases respectively, the junction contains 11 bases. As encoded in the germline V gene, CDR1 is SGHRS while CDR2 is YFSETQ. From its cysteine to its phenylalanine, the CDR3 spans 15 amino acids. Only the CDR3 DNA is retained, 45 bases long and in frame from the first base. What the research found in general, with its limitations: In both blood and tumor samples, malignant tumors were reported to have significantly higher TCR beta diversity than benign nodules.

The clonotype originates from a female donor with papillary thyroid cancer or a benign thyroid nodule (not recorded which). Some clones in this sample may be carry-over from other donors' samples. The V and J genes are TRBV5-1 and TRBJ2-2; TRBD1 is a possible D gene, resting on 6 matching bases. Specimen: tumor tissue. The base sequence is TGCGCCAGCAGCTTGGTTGGGGGCAAAACCGGGGAGCTGTTTTTT. This gives the protein CASSLVGGKTGELFF.